A single T cell receptor beta chain is shown here with its context. Its antigen is not known. V lost 1 base, J lost 10 bases, and 10 bases stayed unmatched. The CDR3 loop spans 15 amino acids. Germline loops: CDR1 MNHNS, CDR2 SASEGT. Sequencing used immunoSEQ multiplex PCR; TCRdb keeps in-frame clones, though not all of them. The sample has over 200,000 clones; more than 75% are singletons. The data originate from a study of cytotoxic CD8 clonotypes in ibrutinib-treated CLL. On the study more broadly: Following a median approximately 12 months of treatment, with a range of 6 to 36, response samples were taken. Notes on the study in general: Baseline clonality was higher than in age-matched healthy donors and moved in step with circulating CD8+ T-cell counts.

The specimen comprised PBMCs, sampled after 12 months of ibrutinib treatment. The clonotype originates from a human donor with chronic lymphocytic leukemia. The gene calls are TRBV6-1 and TRBJ2-1, with 7 bases lining up with TRBD1. CDR3 DNA sequence: TGTGCCAGCAGTGAAGTGGACAGGTGGTCGGGGGAGCAGTTCTTC. Translating it yields CASSEVDRWSGEQFF.